This T cell receptor (beta chain) was captured in a study of control samples from healthy donors and cancer patients. This clone was detected only a few times. The protocol was immunoSEQ multiplex PCR, while the TCRdb copy is restricted to in-frame clones and leaves out a portion. This table holds over 70,000 clones, less than 90% found once. This sequence originates from an older woman in good health. The source material was blood.

CDR3 protein: CASSLRGGRNTEAFF. DNA for the CDR3: TGTGCCAGCAGCCTAAGAGGGGGGAGGAACACTGAAGCTTTCTTT. V usage is TRBV6-6 and J usage is TRBJ1-1, with a possible D match to TRBD1 (6 bases). The germline gives CDR1 MNHNY, CDR2 SVGAGI (reference sequence). This CDR3 region has 15 residues. The V end was cut by 6 bases, the J end by 1 base, with 15 bases between.